This T cell receptor (beta chain) comes out of a study of vaccination and CD4 T cells after COVID-19. Findings and caveats of the study: Post-vaccination, and not before, a median roughly 90% of reactive clones appeared in convalescent patients. The rise in median SARS-CoV-2-reactive clonotypes, from around 19 to 38, was not significant.

The treatment here: roughly 10-day PBMC culture with coronavirus spike peptide pools or control peptides (ViraFEST assay). In its sample, this clonotype was seen once. Its antigen remains unidentified. The Oncomine TCR Beta short-read assay sequenced DNA from cultured CD4+ T cells. TCRdb re-called the PCR reads with MiXCR, one entry per CDR3 protein. The sample carries about 18,000 distinct CDR3 sequences, roughly 73% recorded once. The CDR3 totals 18 residues. Germline V lookup: CDR1 LGHDT, CDR2 YNNKEL (reference sequence). V trimming: 1 base; J trimming: 5 bases; junction bases outside the gene matches: 13.

The sample was CD4+ T cells from blood, cultured in vitro, taken after SARS-CoV-2 vaccination. The source is a human donor who received a COVID-19 vaccine. The chain combines TRBV3-1 with TRBJ2-5; 10 bases fit TRBD1. The CDR3 DNA reads as TGTGCCAGCAGCCAAGGGGAGTGGGGGACAGGGGAGGTTGAGACCCAGTACTTC. Its protein product is CASSQGEWGTGEVETQYF.